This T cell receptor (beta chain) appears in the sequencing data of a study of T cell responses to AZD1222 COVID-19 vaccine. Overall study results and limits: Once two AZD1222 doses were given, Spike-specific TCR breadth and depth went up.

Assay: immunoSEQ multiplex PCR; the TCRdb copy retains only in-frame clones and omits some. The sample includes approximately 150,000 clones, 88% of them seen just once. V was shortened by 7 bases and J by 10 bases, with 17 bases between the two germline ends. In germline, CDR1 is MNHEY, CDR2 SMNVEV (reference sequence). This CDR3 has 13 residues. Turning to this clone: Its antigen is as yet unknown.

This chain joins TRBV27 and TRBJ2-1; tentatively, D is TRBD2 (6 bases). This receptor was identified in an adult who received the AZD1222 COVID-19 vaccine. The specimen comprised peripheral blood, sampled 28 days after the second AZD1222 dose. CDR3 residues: CASIKSGVGEQFF. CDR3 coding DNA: TGTGCCAGCATTAAGTCGGGGGTCGGAGAGCAGTTCTTC.